The clone carrying this T cell receptor (beta chain) was counted once. The entry originates in a study of blood T cell repertoires in COVID-19. Background on the study: Both acute and convalescent COVID-19 samples were obtained from the United States, Italy and Spain. Sources were T cells, B-cell-depleted T cells, or PBMCs; the material itself was cDNA or gDNA.

The V and J ends lost 3 bases and 5 bases, in that order; junction bases with no gene match: 4. The length of the CDR3 is 13 residues. From germline, CDR1 is SEHNR and CDR2 FQNEAQ (reference sequence). Original processing notes: The assay estimated nucleated cells by amplifying reference gene primers. Profiling relied on immunoSEQ multiplex PCR, and the TCRdb table lists in-frame clones only, not all of them. Clonal size and the V and J genes are those of that table, whereas D and trimming came from the DNA. The sample records about 360,000 clones, roughly 86% being singletons. Sequencing used peripheral blood. The TCR was taken from a human donor in a cohort sampled during active COVID-19. The chain uses TRBV7-9 and TRBJ2-7; 7 positions match TRBD2. The CDR3 sequence is CASSLGGLDEQYF. In DNA form, the CDR3 reads TGTGCCAGCAGCTTGGGAGGGCTCGACGAGCAGTACTTC.